The clone carrying this TCR beta chain was counted a single time. The sample originates from a study of blood T cell repertoires in COVID-19. Across the whole study: PBMCs, B-cell-depleted T cells, or T cells provided the cDNA or gDNA that made up the material.

Per the original data handling: For nucleated cells, counts were estimated from reference gene primer amplification. Sequencing used immunoSEQ multiplex PCR; TCRdb keeps in-frame clones, though not all of them. V and J calls and clone size are those listed in that table; D and trimming were worked out from the DNA. The sample records roughly 340,000 clones, around 91% being singletons. Germline-derived CDR1 and CDR2 are GTSNPN and SVGIG (reference sequence). V was pared by 0 bases and J by 4 bases, with 10 bases between. This CDR3 contains 15 residues. Participants' reported clinical history set cohort assignment. Donors in Cohort 3 counted as recovered after two negative PCRs, clearance, or symptom resolution.

The clonotype was recovered from a man younger than 35 who had recovered from COVID-19. This rearrangement joins TRBV30 to TRBJ1-6; D gene ambiguous. The material sequenced was PBMCs or T cells enriched from blood (not recorded which). CDR3 in amino acids: CAWSVGPGYNSPLHF. The CDR3 nucleotides read TGTGCCTGGAGTGTAGGTCCGGGTTATAATTCACCCCTCCACTTT.